This T cell receptor (beta chain) originates from a study of blood T cell repertoires in COVID-19 (dated by TCRdb to 2020 to 2021). Looking at the study overall: The collaborator samples originated in the United States, Italy and Spain and spanned the acute and convalescent phases of COVID-19. The prospective study material was composed of cDNA or gDNA derived from T cells, B-cell-depleted T cells, or PBMCs. Subjects who had been exposed to COVID-19, were actively infected with it, or had recovered from it provided the deeply sampled blood TCRbeta repertoires that made up the dataset. The repertoires were released in a freely available public database intended as a resource for research on the immune response to SARS-CoV-2. The samples were drawn from the first 160 participants of the ongoing ImmuneRACE study and from over 950 subjects provided by 6 global collaborators. A de-identified subject ID, COVID-19 status, age in years and sex were almost always included in the sample metadata. HLA class I and class II types, where available, came from metadata supplied by the sample provider rather than from assay-based typing.

The investigation overall reported the following: How much clinical and demographic metadata was included differed by source and by participant, and the metadata was provided uncurated.

TCRbeta CDR3 regions were amplified from genomic DNA using the immunoSEQ Assay, a bias-controlled multiplex PCR. The original pipeline was this. Within the assay, amplification of reference gene primers was used to estimate how many nucleated cells each sample contained. Sequence reads were collapsed and filtered to measure the absolute abundance of every unique TCRbeta CDR3 rearrangement. Productive Simpson clonality was computed per sample as the square root of Simpson's diversity index over productive rearrangements. TCRdb retrieved this table from immuneACCESS and kept in-frame rearrangements only. Not all clones are present; in checked studies, unresolved V genes account for under half, and no reason is known for the remainder. The V and J calls and the clone size are those of that table, but D and trimming were determined from the DNA. Within this sample are a few hundred thousand clones, with roughly 90% of them counted one time only. The top ten hold 1.5% to 2% of the sample.

Enrolling through a virtual design, the prospective study's participants ranged in age from about 18 to 100 years and lived across roughly 24 United States geographic areas. To assign participants to cohorts, the prospective study relied on clinical history that participants themselves reported in a screening survey and a study questionnaire. For ImmuneRACE Cohort 3, a participant was defined as recovered based on two consecutive negative NP/OP PCR tests, clearance by a healthcare professional, or resolution of symptoms. In the prospective study, whole blood, serum and a nasopharyngeal or oropharyngeal swab were collected from each participant by mobile phlebotomists. Participants in the prospective study had the option to provide additional blood draws and questionnaires over an approximately 2-month period. Before DNA extraction, prospective study blood samples were shipped either frozen or at room temperature.

As for this clone: No antigen is known for it. Base qualities were left out, and no much larger clone turns up one base away.

Sequencing was done on a sample of PBMCs or T cells enriched from blood (not recorded which). This receptor was taken from a woman aged 40 to 50 who had recovered from COVID-19.

The CDR3 here reads CASSSQGVTGEQFF. The DNA sequence is as follows: TGTGCCAGCAGCTCACAGGGAGTTACGGGTGAGCAGTTCTTC. Here the chain combines TRBV7-9 and TRBJ2-1; perhaps TRBD1 is the D gene, with 6 bases matching. The germline V gene encodes CDR1 SEHNR and CDR2 FQNEAQ (reference sequence). V is shortened by 4 bases, J by 9 bases, and the region joining them spans 16 bases. There are 14 amino acids in the CDR3, from cysteine to phenylalanine inclusive. The kept DNA is CDR3 alone, 42 bases in frame from the first base.